The next 13 T cell receptor beta chains were all read from a single sample in a study of CD4 T cells in relation to SARS-CoV-2 and coronaviruses. Antigens of these TCRs are unknown. Before the COVID-19 pandemic, during about 2011-2019, CD4+ T cells were taken from unexposed donors. CD4+ T cells were isolated from the cells after around 11 days of culture. Repertoires were generated with immunoSEQ multiplex PCR, while TCRdb's copy carries only in-frame clones and drops some. Altogether 20,000 or so clones are present, around 81% being singletons, with the ten largest covering approximately 12%. The sequencing input was CD4+ T cells from PBMCs, cultured in vitro. These receptors originate from a human donor in good health.

The genes are TRBV19 and TRBJ2-7; 7 nucleotides line up with TRBD1. V was pared by 1 base and J by 1 base, with 4 bases of the junction left unmatched. Germline CDR1 reads LNHDA; CDR2 reads SQIVND (reference sequence). This CDR3 is built from 15 residues. The CDR3 bases are TGTGCCAGTAGTATAGTAGGGGGCCGGTCCTACGAGCAGTACTTC. Translated: CASSIVGGRSYEQYF. The entire variable domain, with the rest obtained from reference TRBV19 and TRBJ2-7, is as follows: DGGITQSPKYLFRKEGQNVTLSCEQNLNHDAMYWYRQDPGQGLRLIYYSQIVNDFQKGDIAEGYSVSREKKESFPLTVTSAQKNPTAFYLCASSIVGGRSYEQYFGPGTRLTVT.

V gene TRBV5-1 combines with J gene TRBJ2-3, with 7 nucleotides matching TRBD2. CDR3 length: 19 residues. Germline CDR1 reads SGHRS; CDR2 reads YFSETQ. Losses at the gene ends were 4 bases for V and 0 bases for J; bases not matched to a gene: 17. Written as DNA, the CDR3 is TGCGCCAGCAGCCCAAGTGGGGGAATAGGGCGGGGGAGCACAGATACGCAGTATTTT. Translated: CASSPSGGIGRGSTDTQYF.

The chain has TRBV6-4 and TRBJ1-6; unclear D gene. The CDR3 covers 13 residues. V shed 3 bases and J shed 9 bases, with 9 bases lying between them. Germline V gene sequence: CDR1 MRHNA, CDR2 SNTAGT. DNA of the CDR3: TGTGCCAGCAGTGAACTGAACGGTTCACCCCTCCACTTT. It is translated as CASSELNGSPLHF.

The V gene is TRBV2, the J gene TRBJ2-3; D uncertain. The CDR3 has 12 amino acids. Deletions cut 3 bases from V and 3 bases from J, with 4 bases between. The germline CDR1 and CDR2 sequences are SNHLY and FYNNEI. The CDR3 loop reads CASSEGTDTQYF. The CDR3 nucleotides are TGTGCCAGCAGTGAGGGGACAGATACGCAGTATTTT.

The chain is built from TRBV12-3 or TRBV12-4 and TRBJ1-1, with 9 bases aligning to TRBD1. V lost 6 bases to trimming and J lost 5 bases; unmatched junction nucleotides: 4. CDR3 length: 13 amino acids. The DNA of the CDR3 is TGTGCCAGCAGCGACAGGGGGGATACTGAAGCTTTCTTT. As protein: CASSDRGDTEAFF.

This clone was seen a few times. V and J are TRBV5-1 and TRBJ2-2; D is perhaps TRBD2 (6 bases). Germline-derived CDR1 and CDR2 are SGHRS and YFSETQ. CDR3 size: 15 residues. V gave up 4 bases and J gave up 3 bases, with 13 bases separating them. CDR3 region: CASSPSEGDTGELFF. CDR3 DNA sequence: TGCGCCAGCAGCCCGTCGGAGGGAGACACCGGGGAGCTGTTTTTT.

The rearrangement uses TRBV4-3 and TRBJ2-3; tentatively, D is TRBD1 or TRBD2 (5 bases each). In germline, CDR1 is LGHNA, CDR2 YSLEER. V lost 4 bases and J lost 8, with 19 bases in between. The CDR3 extends over 15 amino acids. The CDR3 sequence: CASSRISGTPVTQYF. Written as DNA, the CDR3 is TGCGCCAGCAGCCGTATATCCGGGACCCCCGTTACGCAGTATTTT.

The chain recombines TRBV13 with TRBJ2-7; the match to TRBD2 covers 9 bases. V lost 6 bases to trimming and J lost 2 bases; unmatched junction nucleotides: 5. Germline CDR1 reads PRHDT; CDR2 reads FYEKMQ (reference sequence). CDR3 size: 14 residues. The CDR3 reads CASSMRGGAYEQYF. DNA of the CDR3: TGTGCCAGCAGTATGCGGGGGGGGGCCTACGAGCAGTACTTC.

The V gene is TRBV6-5, the J gene TRBJ2-1, with 9 positions matching TRBD2. Trimming at V came to 2 bases and at J to 0 bases, leaving 2 bases not matched to a gene. The CDR3 contains 16 residues. The V gene's germline CDR1 is MNHEY and CDR2 SVGAGI. Here the CDR3 DNA reads TGTGCCAGCAGTTACCGGACTAGCGCCTCCTACAATGAGCAGTTCTTC. This codes for CASSYRTSASYNEQFF.

The rearrangement uses TRBV3-1 (or the pseudogene TRBV3-2) and TRBJ1-1, with D unresolved. This CDR3 spans 16 amino acids. V was shortened by 0 bases and J by 1 base, with 12 bases between the two germline ends. Germline V gene data show CDR1 as LGHDT and CDR2 as YNNKEL (reference sequence). This CDR3 reads CASSQESSRPNTEAFF. CDR3 DNA: TGTGCCAGCAGCCAAGAGTCGAGCAGGCCGAACACTGAAGCTTTCTTT.

The chain employs TRBV12-3 or TRBV12-4 and TRBJ2-7; D might be TRBD1 (5 bases). Trimming pared 6 bases from V and 0 bases from J, leaving 6 bases between. The CDR3 totals 12 residues. This CDR3 reads CASSQGSYEQYF. For the CDR3, the DNA is TGTGCCAGCAGCCAGGGCTCCTACGAGCAGTACTTC.

The V gene is TRBV3-1 (or the pseudogene TRBV3-2), the J gene TRBJ1-6, with D possibly matching TRBD1 (6 bases). Germline CDR1 reads LGHDT; CDR2 reads YNNKEL (reference sequence). The germline V and J ends were trimmed by 6 bases and 10 bases, with 19 bases remaining between them. The CDR3 runs 15 residues. In DNA form, the CDR3 reads TGTGCCAGCAGAAAATCAGGGGCTCAGGGATCACCCCTCCACTTT. Its protein is CASRKSGAQGSPLHF.

This chain joins TRBV6-1 and TRBJ2-7; 9 bases fit TRBD1. Trimming cost V 3 bases and J 7 bases; bases outside gene matches: 10. CDR1 MNHNS and CDR2 SASEGT come from the germline V gene. This CDR3 is 15 amino acids long. The CDR3 DNA follows: TGTGCCAGCAGTGACCCGGGACAGGGTTTGGAAGAGCAGTACTTC. Translated, it gives CASSDPGQGLEEQYF.